The present T cell receptor (beta chain) was sequenced within a study of vaccination effects on CD4 cells after COVID-19. The wider study: Subjects were given two BNT162b2 or mRNA-1273 vaccine doses.

Measured with immunoSEQ multiplex PCR; TCRdb has only the in-frame clones, and not every one. The sample contains some 68,000 clones, approximately 72% of which appear only once. Study-wide results and limits: Marked clonal contraction was seen late after vaccination (in both infection- and vaccine-induced clones). Cross-reactivity with common cold coronaviruses was shown by only 1 of 255 vaccine-induced clones in healthy vaccinees.

Under the ViraFEST assay, PBMC were stimulated with viral peptide pools so that antigen-specific CD4+ T cells expanded. Sequencing was performed afterwards. Isolating CD4+ T cells followed less than 11 days of culture. Each vaccine recipient was nucleocapsid antibody negative and had no prior SARS-CoV-2 infection. Researchers reported culturing two million PBMC in each well, adding 10 IU/ml IL-2 and 10 ug/ml peptides. In its sample, this clone was seen a few times. Its antigen is not identified. The CDR3 covers 11 residues. Per the germline V gene, CDR1 is SGHTA and CDR2 is FQGNSA. Trimming stripped 2 bases from V and 6 bases from J, with 2 bases between.

The chain couples TRBV7-2 to TRBJ2-1, with no clear D. The sequences come from CD4+ T cells from PBMCs cultured with HCoV-OC43 spike peptides, collected before COVID-19 vaccination. Indicated subset: HCoV-OC43 spike overlapping peptide pool stimulation. This TCR came from a human donor who received a COVID-19 vaccine. CDR3 sequence: CASSLLNEQFF. The CDR3 DNA is TGTGCCAGCAGCTTACTCAATGAGCAGTTCTTC.